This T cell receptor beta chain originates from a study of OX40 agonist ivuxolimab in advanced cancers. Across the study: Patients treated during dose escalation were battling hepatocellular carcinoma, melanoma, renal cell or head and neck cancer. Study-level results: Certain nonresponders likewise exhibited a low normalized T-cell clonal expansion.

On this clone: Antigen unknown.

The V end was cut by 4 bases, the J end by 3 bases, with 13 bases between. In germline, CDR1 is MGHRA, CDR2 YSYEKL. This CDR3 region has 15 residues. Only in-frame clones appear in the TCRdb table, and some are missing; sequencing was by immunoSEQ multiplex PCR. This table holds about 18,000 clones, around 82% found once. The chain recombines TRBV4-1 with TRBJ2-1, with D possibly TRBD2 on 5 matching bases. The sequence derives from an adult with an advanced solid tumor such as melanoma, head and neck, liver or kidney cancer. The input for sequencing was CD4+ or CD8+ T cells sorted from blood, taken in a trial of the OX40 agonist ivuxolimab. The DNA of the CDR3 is TGCGCCAGCAGCCTCGTGGACGGGAACTACAATGAGCAGTTCTTC. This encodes CASSLVDGNYNEQFF.